The 8 T cell receptor beta chains below come from one sample, sequenced in a study of identical twins. One entry per CDR3 protein results from TCRdb running MiXCR on the 5' RACE reads. The sample contains about 1.7 million distinct CDR3 sequences, about 31% of which appear only once. Source material: cord blood. The receptors shown here come from a newborn girl in good health.

The V call is TRBV3-1, the J call TRBJ2-1; TRBD2 aligns across 12 bases. With 4 bases clipped from V and 5 bases from J, the junction kept 3 bases outside the gene matches. The CDR3 loop spans 15 amino acids. Germline V gene sequence: CDR1 LGHDT, CDR2 YNNKEL (reference sequence). The CDR3 loop reads CASSPTSGSDNEQFF. The CDR3 bases are TGTGCCAGCAGCCCGACTAGCGGGAGCGACAATGAGCAGTTCTTC.

There are many counts of this clonotype. The rearrangement joins TRBV10-3 to TRBJ1-2; no firm D call. There are 13 residues in the CDR3. Trimming took 2 bases from V and 2 from J, leaving 6 bases between them. Germline V gene data show CDR1 as ENHRY and CDR2 as SYGVKD. The CDR3 protein is CAISEPTNYGYTF. CDR3 nucleotides: TGTGCCATCAGTGAGCCGACAAACTATGGCTACACCTTC.

Regarding this clonotype: One base away lies a much larger clone, so this may be a sequencing read error. The rearrangement uses TRBV12-3 or TRBV12-4 and TRBJ1-2; the match to TRBD1 covers 9 bases. CDR3 length: 14 residues. The CDR3 DNA follows: TGTGCCAGCGGTTTGGGGACAGGGCCTTATGGCTACACCTTC. This translates into CASGLGTGPYGYTF.

The V and J genes are TRBV5-1 and TRBJ1-2; 7 bases match TRBD1. The germline CDR1 and CDR2 sequences are SGHRS and YFSETQ. V was clipped by 5 bases and J by 1 base; unmatched bases: 14. This CDR3 is built from 17 residues. The CDR3 region has the DNA TGCGCCAGCAGTCAATCCTCCCGACAGGGTGTTAACTATGGCTACACCTTC. Translation gives CASSQSSRQGVNYGYTF.

This clonotype was seen just once. V gene TRBV10-3 combines with J gene TRBJ1-1, with D perhaps matching TRBD1 (6 bases). The germline V gene encodes CDR1 ENHRY and CDR2 SYGVKD. Trimming cost V 6 bases and J 6 bases, with 11 bases left between them. There are 12 residues in the CDR3. In nucleotides, the CDR3 is TGTGCCATCAGCAGGGACACCGCTGAAGCTTTCTTT. Encoded protein: CAISRDTAEAFF.

A remark on this clonotype: A read error may account for a junction end that differs from germline. The J gene is TRBJ2-3, the V gene TRBV4-2; TRBD2 aligns across 10 bases. The V gene's germline CDR1 is LGHNA and CDR2 YNFKEQ. The CDR3 contains 19 residues. DNA for the CDR3: TGTGCCAGCAGCCAAATAGCGGGAGGACGGGGTCAGCGCACAGATACGCGGTATTTT. Amino acid sequence: CASSQIAGGRGQRTDTRYF.

Points on this clonotype: This may be a read error, as it is one base from a much larger clone. The chain recombines TRBV27 with TRBJ2-3, with 8 bases fitting TRBD1. V shed 6 bases, J shed 3 bases, and the junction held 2 bases outside the gene matches. The CDR3 loop spans 13 amino acids. Looked up from germline, CDR1 is MNHEY and CDR2 is SMNVEV (reference sequence). CDR3 sequence: CASRRDRTDTQYF. Here the CDR3 DNA reads TGTGCCAGCAGACGGGACAGGACAGATACGCAGTATTTT.

This chain uses TRBV5-1 with TRBJ2-1, with unresolved D. Germline V gene sequence: CDR1 SGHRS, CDR2 YFSETQ. The CDR3 runs 13 residues. V was pared by 1 base and J by 5 bases, with 7 bases between. CDR3 nucleotide sequence: TGCGCCAGCAGCTTGTCACTGCACAATGAGCAGTTCTTC. It translates to CASSLSLHNEQFF.